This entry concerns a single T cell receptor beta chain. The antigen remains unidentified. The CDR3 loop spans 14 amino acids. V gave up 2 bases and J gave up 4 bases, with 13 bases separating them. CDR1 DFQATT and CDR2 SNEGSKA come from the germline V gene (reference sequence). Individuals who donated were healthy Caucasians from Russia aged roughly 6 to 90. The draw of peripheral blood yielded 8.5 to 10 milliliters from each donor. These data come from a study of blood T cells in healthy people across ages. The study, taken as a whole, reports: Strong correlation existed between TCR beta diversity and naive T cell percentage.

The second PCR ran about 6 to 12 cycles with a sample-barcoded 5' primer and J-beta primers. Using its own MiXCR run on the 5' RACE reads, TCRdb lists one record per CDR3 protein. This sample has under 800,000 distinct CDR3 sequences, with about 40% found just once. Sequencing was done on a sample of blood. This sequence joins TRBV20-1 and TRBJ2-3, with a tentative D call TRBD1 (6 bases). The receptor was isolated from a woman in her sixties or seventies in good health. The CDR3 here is CSARQGLYPDTQYF. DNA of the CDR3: TGCAGTGCTAGACAGGGGTTATACCCAGATACGCAGTATTTT.